The present T cell receptor (beta chain) was sequenced within a study of shared clonotypes between healthy human individuals. Notes on the study in general: As a rule, naive subsets had a larger estimated richness than memory subsets.

A word on this clone: Antigen: not known.

Germline values: CDR1 MDHEN, CDR2 SYDVKM. Trimming removed 5 bases from V and 8 bases from J; junction bases left unmatched: 10. CDR3 length: 15 amino acids. CD8 cells classed as naive were CD45RO-negative and positively selected for CCR7, excluding terminally differentiated effector memory CD45RA+ cells. Donors were healthy HIV-negative adults without recently reported acute infections or vaccinations. Caucasian adults residing in Nashville, Tennessee made up all the donors. Every immunoSEQ plate was one replicate of a subset's evenly spread DNA. Sequencing used immunoSEQ multiplex PCR; TCRdb keeps in-frame clones, though not all of them. The sample yields 600,000 or so clones, 95% to 98% seen once.

This clonotype was sampled from a man aged 30 to 39 in good health. V is TRBV28 and J is TRBJ2-1; TRBD1 agrees at 9 bases. The specimen was naive CD8+ T cells sorted from blood. The CDR3 protein is CASSGGTGIKDEQFF. The CDR3 nucleotides are TGTGCCAGCAGTGGCGGGACAGGGATCAAGGATGAGCAGTTCTTC.